The sample holds a few counts of the clone carrying this TCR beta chain. Produced via immunoSEQ multiplex PCR; TCRdb's table is partial and in-frame only. The sample lists 68,000 or so clones; approximately 86% were seen once. The source of the sample is a study of OX40 agonist ivuxolimab in advanced cancers. Background on the study: One hepatocellular carcinoma and a couple of cutaneous melanoma patients partially responded.

Germline CDR1 GTSNPN, CDR2 SVGIG (reference sequence). The CDR3 is 14 amino acids. Trimming took 3 bases from V and 6 from J, leaving 17 bases between them. The clonotype originates from an adult with an advanced solid tumor such as melanoma, head and neck, liver or kidney cancer. This material consisted of CD4+ or CD8+ T cells sorted from blood, taken in a trial of the OX40 agonist ivuxolimab. This chain uses TRBV30 with TRBJ1-1; tentatively, D is TRBD1 (5 bases). The CDR3, as DNA: TGTGCCTGGAGACCCGGGACTCCGGGGGCTGAAGCTTTCTTT. Its protein product is CAWRPGTPGAEAFF.